This TCR beta chain was observed in a study of identifying expanded T cells in peripheral blood. Germline assignment: CDR1 SNHLY and CDR2 FYNNEI. The V end was cut by 7 bases, the J end by 6 bases, with 19 bases between. This CDR3 has 14 residues. Produced via immunoSEQ multiplex PCR; TCRdb's table is partial and in-frame only. Among 85,000 to 100,000 clones listed, about 87% were seen once. Study-level points and caveats: Two-week clone count variance significantly increased as total template count grew. About 1.2 clones differed between technical replicates, versus about 15 and 19 over time.

Worth noting for this clone: The target antigen is unknown.

Sequenced material: blood. The sequence derives from a person between 18 and 70 years old in good health. The J gene is TRBJ2-7, the V gene TRBV2; D is perhaps TRBD2 (6 bases). Here the CDR3 reads CASIAAATSSEQYF. CDR3 nucleotide sequence: TGTGCCAGCATTGCGGCAGCGACTAGTAGCGAGCAGTACTTC.